This T cell receptor (beta chain) stems from a study of glioma-infiltrating T cells. This clonotype was observed once. Antigen: not known. The CDR3 consists of 16 residues. Germline loops: CDR1 DFQATT, CDR2 SNEGSKA (reference sequence). The V and J ends lost 3 bases and 4 bases, in that order; junction bases with no gene match: 10. Findings of the study overall: CDR3 overlap between tissue and blood was very small. Tissue-blood divergence was below expectation in non-neoplastic patients, above in gliomas.

The iRepertoire nested amplicon-rescue multiplex PCR amplified TCR alpha and beta CDR3s from RNA. Tissue mRNA or PBMC total RNA, about 95-450 ng, went into one-step reverse transcription and amplification. TCRdb independently ran MiXCR on the multiplex PCR reads; one entry per CDR3 protein. This table has about 130,000 distinct CDR3 sequences, under 30% appearing once. The source material was glioma tissue, nonneoplastic brain tissue, or PBMCs (not recorded which). This receptor was obtained from a human donor with low-grade glioma or glioblastoma, undergoing nonglioma brain surgery, or in good health (not recorded which). The rearrangement joins TRBV20-1 to TRBJ2-1, with 9 bases fitting TRBD1. The CDR3 loop is CSASQTGTGSYNEQFF. As DNA, the CDR3 is TGCAGTGCTAGCCAGACCGGGACAGGGTCATACAATGAGCAGTTCTTC.